This T cell receptor (beta chain) was captured by sequencing in a study of T cell changes during pregnancy in multiple sclerosis. CDR3 size: 13 residues. V was shortened by 6 bases and J by 10 bases, with 18 bases between the two germline ends. The V gene's germline CDR1 is MNHNY and CDR2 SVGAGI (reference sequence). Some clones are missing from TCRdb's copy, which holds only in-frame ones; the method was immunoSEQ multiplex PCR. This table holds some 60,000 clones, 90% found once. This receptor was taken from a female donor in good health, enrolled as a control in a pregnancy study. The V call is TRBV6-6, the J call TRBJ1-1; D remains unclear. Here the sequenced sample was peripheral blood, taken in the first trimester of pregnancy. The chain's CDR3 is CASSPIGGWVAFF. CDR3 nucleotides: TGTGCCAGCAGCCCAATCGGAGGTTGGGTAGCTTTCTTT.